This is a list of T cell receptor beta chains from one sample in a study of siplizumab effects on memory and regulatory T cells. Repertoires were generated with immunoSEQ multiplex PCR, while TCRdb's copy carries only in-frame clones and drops some. The data show nearly 85,000 clones, with 95% seen just once and approximately 18% held by the top ten. The sequencing input was CD8+ T cells sorted from blood. All receptors derive from a human donor in good health. The CDR3 runs from the conserved cysteine through the conserved F or W. D genes are given only for firm matches. The size of a clone is reported for some rows only, either as once, few or many, or as a class for expanded clones.

D	V	length	size	J	DNA	CDR3
TRBD2	TRBV5-1	16	-	TRBJ2-3	TGCGCCAGCAGCCTGCGACTAGCGGGGCCCACAGATACGCAGTATTTT	CASSLRLAGPTDTQYF
-	TRBV19	13	-	TRBJ1-1	TGTGCCAGTAGTACAGGGCCGGGGACTGAAGCTTTCTTT	CASSTGPGTEAFF
TRBD2	TRBV27	16	-	TRBJ2-3	TGTGCCAGCAGTCCCATCTTTAGCGGGGGGACAGATACGCAGTATTTT	CASSPIFSGGTDTQYF
-	TRBV7-6	14	-	TRBJ2-1	TGTGCCAGCAGCTTAGTCGGCTCCCCTAATGAGCAGTTCTTC	CASSLVGSPNEQFF
-	TRBV7-9	15	-	TRBJ2-7	TGTGCCAGCAGCTCACCGGGACCGAACCGCTACGAGCAGTACTTC	CASSSPGPNRYEQYF
-	TRBV2	14	-	TRBJ2-7	TGTGCCAGCAGTGAAGACAGTAGTCTGTACGAGCAGTACTTC	CASSEDSSLYEQYF
-	TRBV19	12	-	TRBJ2-1	TGTGCCAGTAGGATGGGTTACAATGAGCAGTTCTTC	CASRMGYNEQFF
-	TRBV5-6	14	-	TRBJ2-1	TGTGCCAGCAGCCCCCACCCATGGGAAAATGAGCAGTTCTTC	CASSPHPWENEQFF
TRBD2	TRBV5-1	15	-	TRBJ2-7	TGCGCCAGCAGCGCGTCTAGCGGGTCCACCTACGAGCAGTACTTC	CASSASSGSTYEQYF
-	TRBV27	15	-	TRBJ2-5	TGTGCCAGCAGTTTAAAGGGACACAGAGGGGAGACCCAGTACTTC	CASSLKGHRGETQYF
TRBD2	TRBV11-2	19	-	TRBJ2-7	TGTGCCAGCAGCTACGGGACTAGCGGGAGGTACCCTCTCTCCTACGAGCAGTACTTC	CASSYGTSGRYPLSYEQYF
-	TRBV18	9	-	TRBJ2-4	TGTGCCAGCTCACCGGCTAGCGCCTTC	CASSPASAF
TRBD2	TRBV10-3	15	-	TRBJ2-3	TGTGCCAGCTCAGGGACTAGCGGCGGCACAGATACGCAGTATTTT	CASSGTSGGTDTQYF
TRBD1	TRBV27	14	-	TRBJ1-2	TGTGCCAGCAGTATTGGACAGGGTATTGGTGGCTACACCTTC	CASSIGQGIGGYTF
TRBD2	TRBV5-1	16	-	TRBJ2-5	TGCGCCAGCAGCTTGGGGAGACTAGCGGGAGATGAGACCCAGTACTTC	CASSLGRLAGDETQYF
TRBD1	TRBV6-6	14	-	TRBJ2-3	TGTGCCAGTTCTCCCGGGACAGCTTTAGAGACGCAGTATTTT	CASSPGTALETQYF
-	TRBV19	12	-	TRBJ2-7	TGTGCCAGTAGTCCCCCCCGGGGCCAGCAGTACTTC	CASSPPRGQQYF
-	TRBV14	11	once	TRBJ2-7	TGTGCCAGCAGCATAGCCGTCGAGCAGTACTTC	CASSIAVEQYF
TRBD1	TRBV5-1	18	-	TRBJ2-6	TGCGCCAGCAGCTTGGTGGGACAGCGAATCTCTGGGGCCAACGTCCTGACTTTC	CASSLVGQRISGANVLTF
TRBD2	TRBV27	16	-	TRBJ2-1	TGTGCCAGCAGTTTGACCGGGACTAGCGGCTACAATGAGCAGTTCTTC	CASSLTGTSGYNEQFF
-	TRBV27	17	once	TRBJ2-3	TGTGCCAGCATACCCCCCCTAGCTGCCTTCACAATGGATACGCAGTATTTT	CASIPPLAAFTMDTQYF
-	TRBV9	15	-	TRBJ2-6	TGTGCCAGCAGCGTAGGGGGATCTGGGGCCAACGTCCTGACTTTC	CASSVGGSGANVLTF
-	TRBV7-3	15	-	TRBJ2-3	TGTGCCAGCAGCTTAACGGGATCGGGGACAGATACGCAGTATTTT	CASSLTGSGTDTQYF
-	TRBV18	13	-	TRBJ2-1	TGTGCCAGCTCACCAATAGGGGGAAATGAGCAGTTCTTC	CASSPIGGNEQFF
TRBD2	TRBV28	15	-	TRBJ2-7	TGTGCCAGCAGTCTCGGGGGGGCGCGGGGTTACGAGCAGTACTTC	CASSLGGARGYEQYF
TRBD1	TRBV15	16	-	TRBJ2-2	TGTGCCACCAGGAAAGCCCGGACAGGGGAAACCGGGGAGCTGTTTTTT	CATRKARTGETGELFF
TRBD2	TRBV9	15	-	TRBJ2-5	TGTGCCAGCAGCGTCACTAGCGGGGTCCAAGAGACCCAGTACTTC	CASSVTSGVQETQYF
TRBD1	TRBV27	14	-	TRBJ2-1	TGTGCCAGCAGTTTGACAGGGAACTACAATGAGCAGTTCTTC	CASSLTGNYNEQFF
TRBD2	TRBV5-8	14	-	TRBJ2-7	TGTGCCAGCGTCCCCGTGACTAGCACTTTCGAGCAGTACTTC	CASVPVTSTFEQYF
-	TRBV11-3	13	once	TRBJ2-2	TGTGCCAGCAGCTTATATTCATACGGGGAGCTGTTTTTT	CASSLYSYGELFF
-	TRBV7-3	15	-	TRBJ2-3	TGTGCCAGCAGCTTAACTGGGGCTAGCCCGGATACGCAGTATTTT	CASSLTGASPDTQYF
TRBD1	TRBV27	16	-	TRBJ2-7	TGTGCCAGCAGTTTATCAACAGGGGACACGACCTACGAGCAGTACTTC	CASSLSTGDTTYEQYF
-	TRBV15	14	-	TRBJ2-2	TGTGCCACCAGCAACGGCGAGGACACCGGGGAGCTGTTTTTT	CATSNGEDTGELFF
TRBD1	TRBV7-9	16	-	TRBJ2-1	TGTGCCAGCAGCTCAAACCGGGACAGGAGTACGGGTGAGCAGTTCTTC	CASSSNRDRSTGEQFF
TRBD1	TRBV9	17	-	TRBJ2-1	TGTGCCAGCAGCCCCCGACCGACAGGGGGCGTTGCGAATGAGCAGTTCTTC	CASSPRPTGGVANEQFF
-	TRBV15	14	-	TRBJ2-5	TGTGCCACCAGCATCAGGCGACAGCAAGAGACCCAGTACTTC	CATSIRRQQETQYF
-	TRBV11-2	15	-	TRBJ2-3	TGTGCCAGCAGCTCCTATGCGGGACGCGCAGATACGCAGTATTTT	CASSSYAGRADTQYF
-	TRBV5-6	16	-	TRBJ2-3	TGTGCCAGCAGCACGAGGACCGGGGGAGGTAAGGATACGCAGTATTTT	CASSTRTGGGKDTQYF
TRBD2	TRBV15	14	-	TRBJ2-7	TGTGCCACCAGCAAGAGGACTAGCGGGAGCGAGCAGTACTTC	CATSKRTSGSEQYF
-	TRBV15	13	-	TRBJ2-3	TGTGCCACCAGCAGAGAGTGGAGGGAGACGCAGTATTTT	CATSREWRETQYF
-	TRBV5-6	15	-	TRBJ1-1	TGTGCCAGCAGCTTTCGACAGAGTTTGAACACTGAAGCTTTCTTT	CASSFRQSLNTEAFF
TRBD2	TRBV9	13	-	TRBJ2-1	TGTGCCAGCAGCGTAGTAGCGGGCAATGAGCAGTTCTTC	CASSVVAGNEQFF
-	TRBV28	13	-	TRBJ1-2	TGTGCCAGCAGTTTATGGGGGAACTATGGCTACACCTTC	CASSLWGNYGYTF
-	TRBV12-1	16	-	TRBJ2-3	TGTGCCAGCAGCTTTGATTGCGGGAGGGCCAGGTATACGCAGTATTTT	CASSFDCGRARYTQYF
-	TRBV5-1	15	-	TRBJ1-4	TGCGCCAGCAGCCGGGGACGGAGTGCGTATGAAAAACTGTTTTTT	CASSRGRSAYEKLFF
TRBD2	TRBV27	16	-	TRBJ2-3	TGTGCCAGCAGTTTCGGGCTAGCGGGAGACACAGATACGCAGTATTTT	CASSFGLAGDTDTQYF
-	TRBV4-1	16	-	TRBJ1-4	TGCGCCAGCAGCCTCACAATAGGTACAACTAATGAAAAACTGTTTTTT	CASSLTIGTTNEKLFF
-	TRBV2	14	-	TRBJ2-2	TGTGCCAGCGGAGAGGACAGAAACACCGGGGAGCTGTTTTTT	CASGEDRNTGELFF
-	TRBV4-1	14	-	TRBJ2-7	TGCGCCAGCAGCCAAGTTCAAGGGGGGTACGAGCAGTACTTC	CASSQVQGGYEQYF
-	TRBV5-1	14	once	TRBJ2-1	TGCGCCAGCAGCTTGTCGAGCTCCTACAATGAGCAGTTCTTC	CASSLSSSYNEQFF
-	TRBV28	14	-	TRBJ1-2	TGTGCCAGCAGTCCCTCGGGGGGAGGACATGGCTACACCTTC	CASSPSGGGHGYTF
TRBD1	TRBV10-1	21	once	TRBJ1-3	TGCGCCAGCAGGGGGGAAGATGGGACAGGGGGCATCAGATGGGCTGGAAACACCATATATTTT	CASRGEDGTGGIRWAGNTIYF
TRBD1	TRBV19	16	-	TRBJ2-7	TGTGCCAGTAGTATAGATTTCGGACAGGCACGGAGAGGGCAGTACTTC	CASSIDFGQARRGQYF
TRBD1	TRBV6-5	14	once	TRBJ2-7	TGTGCCAGCAGTTACTCCGGGACAGCCTACGAGCAGTACTTC	CASSYSGTAYEQYF
-	TRBV29-1	15	-	TRBJ1-5	TGCAGCGTTGAAGATCAGGCAGGGCCAAATCAGCCCCAGCATTTT	CSVEDQAGPNQPQHF